This passage covers 8 T cell receptor beta chains from one sample sequenced in a study of T cell responses to AZD1222 COVID-19 vaccine. Libraries were prepared by immunoSEQ multiplex PCR; TCRdb keeps only in-frame clonotypes and omits some of them. Here the sample spans 150,000 or so clones, about 90% being singletons. The material was peripheral blood, obtained 28 days after the second AZD1222 dose. These receptors all come from an adult who received the AZD1222 COVID-19 vaccine.

This clone was detected once. The rearrangement joins TRBV29-1 to TRBJ1-4, with D possibly being TRBD1 (5 bases). Per germline, CDR1 SQVTM and CDR2 ANQGSEA. Trimming stripped 1 base from V and 8 bases from J, with 14 bases between. CDR3 length: 14 amino acids. CDR3 loop: CSVEGAQGHEKLFF. CDR3 in DNA: TGCAGCGTTGAAGGAGCCCAGGGTCACGAAAAACTGTTTTTT.

The chain is built from TRBV6-5 and TRBJ1-4, with D unresolved. The CDR3 runs 14 residues. The V gene's germline CDR1 is MNHEY and CDR2 SVGAGI. Trimming took off 8 bases at V and 0 bases at J, with 10 bases between the two ends. CDR3 loop: CASYKVPTNEKLFF. CDR3 DNA sequence: TGTGCCAGCTACAAGGTCCCAACTAATGAAAAACTGTTTTTT.

The CDR3 DNA follows: TGTGCCTGGAGTGAGGGAGGGGATGGCTACACCTTC. As protein: CAWSEGGDGYTF. V is TRBV30 and J is TRBJ1-2, with D possibly TRBD1 on 5 matching bases. The CDR3 is 12 residues long. Germline V gives CDR1 GTSNPN, CDR2 SVGIG (reference sequence). V dropped 1 base and J dropped 6 bases, with 9 bases sitting between them.

V is TRBV27 and J is TRBJ1-6; 8 nucleotides match TRBD1. This CDR3 comprises 15 residues. Unmatched junction bases numbered 10, after V lost 2 bases and J lost 13 bases. The germline gives CDR1 MNHEY, CDR2 SMNVEV (reference sequence). CDR3: CASSLPGTGLWPLHF. In DNA form, the CDR3 reads TGTGCCAGCAGTTTACCTGGGACAGGATTATGGCCCCTCCACTTT.

The chain links TRBV18 to TRBJ1-4; TRBD1 aligns across 10 bases. CDR3 size: 14 residues. Germline V CDR1 and CDR2: KGHSH, LQKENI. With 4 bases clipped from V and 6 bases from J, the junction kept 2 bases outside the gene matches. This chain's CDR3 is CASSRDRGHEKLFF. The CDR3 region has the DNA TGTGCCAGCTCACGGGACAGGGGCCATGAAAAACTGTTTTTT.

The chain combines TRBV12-5 with TRBJ2-2; 7 nucleotides match TRBD2. V lost 1 base, J lost 2 bases, and 1 base stayed unmatched. This CDR3 is built from 15 residues. Germline assignment: CDR1 LGHNT and CDR2 FRNRAP. The CDR3: CASGLASGNTGELFF. DNA for the CDR3: TGTGCTAGTGGTTTGGCTAGCGGTAACACCGGGGAGCTGTTTTTT. The full variable domain, in which reference TRBV12-5 and TRBJ2-2 provide the parts outside the CDR3, is DARVTQTPRHKVTEMGQEVTMRCQPILGHNTVFWYRQTMMQGLELLAYFRNRAPLDDSGMPKDRFSAEMPDATLATLKIQPSEPRDSAVYFCASGLASGNTGELFFGEGSRLTVL.

The chain employs TRBV7-8 and TRBJ1-2; 10 bases match TRBD1. Germline V lookup: CDR1 SGHVS, CDR2 FQNEAQ. The CDR3 totals 14 residues. The ends lost 4 bases at V and 6 bases at J; junction bases unmatched: 5. CDR3 sequence: CASSSSGTGDGYTF. The DNA of the CDR3 is TGTGCCAGCAGCTCATCCGGGACAGGGGATGGCTACACCTTC.

The CDR3, as DNA: TGTGCCAGCAGACCGGACTTAGCTGGCACAGATACGCAGTATTTT. Its translation is CASRPDLAGTDTQYF. This chain joins TRBV2 and TRBJ2-3; perhaps TRBD2 as D (5 bases). Trimming took 6 bases from V and 1 from J, leaving 14 bases between them. The germline gives CDR1 SNHLY, CDR2 FYNNEI. This CDR3 has 15 residues.